Included here is one T cell receptor (beta chain) sequence, with context. What this receptor recognizes is not known. Base-call qualities are not available, and no considerably larger clone is one nucleotide away. At the junction V is shortened by 4 bases and J by 3 bases; bases outside the gene matches: 3. The CDR3, from cysteine to phenylalanine, totals 14 residues. Of the read, only the CDR3 DNA is kept; its 42 bases are in frame from base 1. For CDR1 and CDR2, the germline V gene lists MGHRA and YSYEKL. Healthy HIV-negative adults with no recently reported acute infections or vaccinations were included as donors. Every donor was a Caucasian adult residing in Nashville, Tennessee, USA. The CD8 memory samples were a combination of magnetically selected CD45RO+ cells and CCR7-negative CD45RA+ effector memory (TemRA) cells. Blood was collected by leukapheresis, and PBMCs were isolated by Ficoll-Histopaque density gradient centrifugation and then cryopreserved in liquid nitrogen vapor phase. Purity and quantity of every magnetically sorted T cell population were checked by analytical flow cytometry. Genomic DNA was isolated from each sorted fraction and quantified by UV absorbance on a Nanodrop 2000c.

This specimen comes from a study of shared clonotypes between healthy human individuals (dated by TCRdb to the early 2020s). In terms of the full investigation: A couple of women and a few men aged 18 to 49 years were included in the cohort. For each donor, CD4 naive and CD4 memory were each given three plates, CD8 naive was given two plates, and CD8 memory was given one plate. To estimate repertoire size and how much clonotypes are shared between individuals, the study performed deep sequencing of blood TCR repertoires from about five healthy adults. Different laboratories and diverse techniques were used to prepare libraries and sequence TCR repertoires, to increase sequencing depth and limit assay-specific biases. Per donor, leukapheresis produced somewhere between about 0.94 and 8.9 billion PBMCs.

Paper-wide results and their limitations: Rarefaction of sorted-subset datasets indicated incomplete sequencing despite the large sequencing depth. Around 5% of naive CD4, roughly 3.5% of naive CD8, around 2.3% of memory CD4, and approximately 0.39% of memory CD8 clonotypes were shared across a few donors. Based on pairwise subsampling, the degree of clonotype sharing among donors was expected to be affected by sequencing depth. Higher generation probabilities were observed for clonotypes shared by all four sorted-subset donors than for non-shared clonotypes. Larger estimated clonotype richness was generally found for naive subsets than for memory subsets. Because the study included only a small number of donors, the genetic and exposure-history diversity represented was limited. Sampling was limited to blood, and TCR repertoires in tissue likely differ from TCR repertoires in blood.

Using the deep immunoSEQ assay, multiplex PCR amplified TCR CDR3 regions from genomic DNA. Extracted genomic DNA from each cell subset was spread evenly across all wells of several immunoSEQ 96-well plates, with each plate serving as a replicate. For sorted subsets, around 200 ng genomic DNA, equal to about 30,000 T cell genomes, was loaded into each replicate PCR. Purified libraries were quantified with a Qubit 3.0 fluorometer, sized on a Bioanalyzer 2100, and re-quantified with the KAPA Library Quantification kit. A separate single-read 150-cycle Illumina NextSeq 550 flow cell was used to sequence each immunoSEQ 96-well plate. The source study handled its data this way. The immunoSEQ output contained only junctional sequences without quality scores, so filtering could not match that applied to full-length reads. To assign V/J genes and CDR3, sequences were annotated against IMGT germline references using PyIR, a Python wrapper for IgBLAST v1.9. Reads with weak V/J assignments (E-value above 1e-6), missing CDR3, stop codons, out-of-frame junctions, or ambiguous translated residues were removed. V3J clonotypes were defined by identical inferred V gene, J gene, and CDR3 amino acid sequence. The percentage overlap between two repertoires was calculated by dividing the number of shared unique clonotypes by the size of the smaller repertoire. Three approaches were used to assess repertoire richness: RTK rarefaction, the Chao1 estimator, and Recon v2.1 estimates of unobserved clonotypes. For all TCRbeta clonotypes obtained by the gDNA method from several donors, generation probabilities were computed with OLGA. The source is immuneACCESS, and TCRdb retained only in-frame sequences with V and J called. Part of the clones is not carried over; for the studies checked, unresolved V genes explain less than half of this, and the remainder is unexplained. The D gene and trimming were derived from the DNA, and the V and J assignments and clone size from that table. Recorded for this sample are about 330,000 clones; around 87% of them occurred a single time. Together, the top ten hold about 16% of the sample.

The sequence is built from TRBV4-1 and TRBJ2-5, with TRBD1 matching 9 junction bases. The TCR was taken from a man younger than 30 in good health. The specimen was memory CD8+ T cells sorted from blood. Per the publication, the cell subset or site label means: CD45RO+ cells pooled with CCR7-negative TemRA cells. The nucleotide sequence reads TGCGCCAGCAGCCTCAGACAGGGGGAAGAGACCCAGTACTTC. Its amino acids are CASSLRQGEETQYF.